Listed below are T cell receptor beta chains from one sample, sequenced in a study of blood T cells in healthy people across ages. TCRdb itself ran the 5' RACE reads through MiXCR, one entry per CDR3 protein. This sample has roughly 1,800,000 distinct CDR3 sequences, with around half found just once. Sequencing input: blood. These receptors were obtained from a middle-aged woman in good health. The CDR3 runs from the conserved cysteine through the conserved F or W. A D gene is named only where the DNA matches it firmly. A clone size is listed for some rows: how often the clone was seen (once, few, many), or a class if it is expanded.

>NA|TRBV28|15|NA|TRBJ2-5
CASSWDTQYQETQYF
TGTGCCAGCAGTTGGGACACGCAGTACCAAGAGACCCAGTACTTC
>NA|TRBV4-2|13|few|TRBJ2-5
CASSQERYETQYF
TGTGCCAGCAGCCAAGAAAGATATGAGACCCAGTACTTC
>TRBD2|TRBV7-8|15|NA|TRBJ2-1
CASSLARAGNNEQFF
TGTGCCAGCAGCTTAGCACGAGCGGGGAACAATGAGCAGTTCTTC
>NA|TRBV18|15|NA|TRBJ1-1
CASSPREAGNTEAFF
TGTGCCAGCTCACCCCGCGAGGCCGGGAACACTGAAGCTTTCTTT
>NA|TRBV4-3|15|few|TRBJ1-2
CASSQAVREGYGYTF
TGCGCCAGCAGCCAAGCGGTCCGGGAGGGCTATGGCTACACCTTC
>TRBD1|TRBV6-2/TRBV6-3|13|NA|TRBJ2-7
CASQRDRGSEQYF
TGTGCCAGCCAACGGGACAGGGGATCCGAGCAGTACTTC
>NA|TRBV7-2|13|many|TRBJ2-5
CASSLEPRETQYF
TGTGCCAGCAGCTTAGAACCTAGGGAGACCCAGTACTTC
>NA|TRBV20-1|14|NA|TRBJ2-7
CSACSLGRLNEQYF
TGCAGTGCTTGTTCCTTGGGACGGCTCAACGAGCAGTACTTC
>TRBD1|TRBV6-2/TRBV6-3|15|NA|TRBJ2-3
CASSWDRGLNQPQYF
TGTGCCAGCAGTTGGGACAGGGGGCTAAATCAGCCCCAGTATTTT
>NA|TRBV29-1|14|NA|TRBJ1-2
CSVDGEWSYYGYTF
TGCAGCGTTGATGGGGAATGGTCCTACTATGGCTACACCTTC
>NA|TRBV7-6|14|NA|TRBJ2-5
CASSPYRDQETQYF
TGTGCCAGCAGCCCCTACAGGGACCAAGAGACCCAGTACTTC
>NA|TRBV7-2|14|NA|TRBJ1-6
CASIQADRNSPLHF
TGTGCCAGCATCCAAGCCGATCGTAATTCACCCCTCCACTTT
>NA|TRBV7-2|13|NA|TRBJ1-2
CASSPSGGWGYTF
TGTGCCAGCAGCCCCTCAGGAGGGTGGGGCTACACCTTC
>NA|TRBV7-2|15|NA|TRBJ2-5
CASTFPGRGAETQYF
TGTGCCAGCACCTTCCCGGGACGGGGGGCAGAGACCCAGTACTTC
>TRBD1|TRBV18|13|few|TRBJ1-2
CASSPAQGSGYTF
TGTGCCAGCTCACCAGCACAGGGGAGTGGCTACACCTTC
>NA|TRBV9|16|NA|TRBJ2-3
CASSVEAGPSTDTQYF
TGTGCCAGCAGCGTAGAGGCGGGGCCTAGCACAGATACGCAGTATTTT
>NA|TRBV4-3|19|NA|TRBJ2-6
CASSQDWGRGDSGANVLTF
TGCGCCAGCAGCCAAGATTGGGGCAGGGGAGACTCTGGGGCCAACGTCCTGACTTTC
>TRBD1|TRBV6-5|14|NA|TRBJ1-2
CASSSGQGWYGYTF
TGTGCCAGCAGCAGTGGACAGGGGTGGTATGGCTACACCTTC
>TRBD1|TRBV28|15|once|TRBJ1-2
CASGSNDRGQFGYTF
TGTGCCAGCGGTTCAAACGACAGGGGGCAGTTTGGCTACACCTTC
>NA|TRBV6-6|14|few|TRBJ1-5
CASSYISWDQPQHF
TGTGCCAGCAGTTACATCAGCTGGGATCAGCCCCAGCATTTT
>NA|TRBV6-1|17|NA|TRBJ2-3
CASSEAGVRGWTDTQYF
TGTGCCAGCAGTGAAGCGGGGGTCAGGGGCTGGACAGATACGCAGTATTTT
>NA|TRBV6-2/TRBV6-3|15|once|TRBJ2-1
CASSYRGPFYNEQFF
TGTGCCAGCAGTTACAGGGGCCCCTTCTACAATGAGCAGTTCTTC
>TRBD2|TRBV7-8|20|NA|TRBJ2-3
CASIPWSSGGPPGTTDTQYF
TGTGCCAGCATCCCATGGAGTAGCGGGGGACCACCGGGCACGACAGATACGCAGTATTTT
>TRBD2|TRBV7-2|15|NA|TRBJ2-5
CASSPRGGQFGTQYF
TGTGCCAGCAGCCCCCGGGGAGGGCAGTTCGGGACCCAGTACTTC
>NA|TRBV7-2|14|many|TRBJ2-6
CASSLGPGANVLTF
TGTGCCAGCAGCTTAGGGCCTGGGGCCAACGTCCTGACTTTC
>TRBD2|TRBV7-2|14|few|TRBJ2-1
CASSTSGGALEQFF
TGTGCCAGCAGCACGAGCGGGGGGGCCCTCGAGCAGTTCTTC
>NA|TRBV20-1|14|few|TRBJ1-1
CSAKKQSMNTEAFF
TGCAGTGCTAAGAAACAGAGTATGAACACTGAAGCTTTCTTT
>NA|TRBV12-5|12|few|TRBJ2-3
CASGPSMDTQYF
TGTGCTAGTGGTCCTTCTATGGATACGCAGTATTTT
>NA|TRBV7-9|14|once|TRBJ1-6
CASSLGGQGSPLHF
TGTGCCAGCAGCTTGGGCGGCCAGGGGTCACCCCTCCACTTT
>NA|TRBV28|11|few|TRBJ1-1
CASSAYTEAFF
TGTGCCAGCAGCGCTTACACTGAAGCTTTCTTT
>TRBD1|TRBV6-2/TRBV6-3|16|NA|TRBJ1-2
CASRHPGQGANYGYTF
TGTGCCAGCAGACATCCTGGACAGGGGGCTAACTATGGCTACACCTTC
>TRBD1|TRBV27|15|NA|TRBJ2-7
CASSPIDQGALEQYF
TGTGCCAGCAGTCCGATCGACCAGGGGGCGCTTGAGCAGTACTTC
>NA|TRBV28|15|few|TRBJ2-5
CASTVSLGAVETQYF
TGTGCCAGCACCGTGTCGTTGGGGGCTGTCGAGACCCAGTACTTC
>NA|TRBV3-1|12|NA|TRBJ2-7
CVSSQGGQEQYF
TGTGTCAGCAGCCAAGGCGGACAGGAGCAGTACTTC
>NA|TRBV18|15|once|TRBJ2-7
CASSPTGRLSYEQYF
TGTGCCAGCTCACCAACAGGACGGCTCTCCTACGAGCAGTACTTC
>NA|TRBV4-3|14|NA|TRBJ1-2
CASSQAQVNYGYTF
TGCGCCAGCAGCCAAGCACAAGTTAACTATGGCTACACCTTC
>NA|TRBV4-3|15|NA|TRBJ1-5
CASSQEKTGYQPQHF
TGCGCCAGCAGCCAAGAAAAGACAGGATATCAGCCCCAGCATTTT
>NA|TRBV29-1|13|few|TRBJ2-7
CSVRPGQSYEQYF
TGCAGCGTGAGACCGGGACAAAGCTACGAGCAGTACTTC
>TRBD1|TRBV12-3/TRBV12-4|15|NA|TRBJ2-1
CASSMTGGLRNEQFF
TGTGCCAGCAGTATGACAGGGGGATTAAGGAATGAGCAGTTCTTC
>NA|TRBV5-5|15|few|TRBJ2-7
CASSLDSDPSYEQYF
TGTGCCAGCAGCTTGGACAGCGACCCGTCCTACGAGCAGTACTTC
>TRBD1|TRBV4-3|16|NA|TRBJ2-3
CASSRTGTGSADTQYF
TGCGCCAGCAGCAGGACGGGGACAGGGTCGGCAGATACGCAGTATTTT
>TRBD2|TRBV4-2|17|once|TRBJ2-3
CASSQTTSGGYADTQYF
TGTGCCAGCAGCCAAACGACTAGCGGGGGCTACGCAGATACGCAGTATTTT
>NA|TRBV27|17|few|TRBJ2-7
CASGRPSGSEQSYEQYF
TGTGCCAGCGGGAGACCGAGCGGATCAGAACAGTCCTACGAGCAGTACTTC
>NA|TRBV10-3|12|NA|TRBJ1-5
CAISEFNQPQHF
TGTGCCATCAGTGAGTTCAATCAGCCCCAGCATTTT
>NA|TRBV14|15|NA|TRBJ2-5
CASSQGLWGQETQYF
TGTGCCAGCAGCCAAGGGTTGTGGGGCCAAGAGACCCAGTACTTC
>NA|TRBV29-1|13|NA|TRBJ2-4
CRIQPVGYNEQYF
TGCAGAATACAGCCGGTCGGCTACAATGAGCAGTACTTC
>TRBD1|TRBV4-3|18|NA|TRBJ2-6
CASSQEDRGFPGANVLTF
TGCGCCAGCAGCCAAGAGGACAGGGGGTTTCCTGGGGCCAACGTCCTGACTTTC
>NA|TRBV4-2|16|many|TRBJ2-6
CASSQEAGTGANVLTF
TGTGCCAGCAGCCAAGAGGCAGGGACTGGGGCCAACGTCCTGACTTTC
>NA|TRBV20-1|14|NA|TRBJ1-5
CSARVGQGDQPQHF
TGCAGTGCTAGAGTAGGCCAGGGCGATCAGCCCCAGCATTTT
>NA|TRBV14|15|NA|TRBJ2-5
CASSQQGMGGNEQYF
TGTGCCAGCAGCCAACAGGGTATGGGTGGCAATGAGCAGTACTTC
>TRBD2|TRBV7-2|15|NA|TRBJ2-3
CASSLIGTGGDTQYF
TGTGCCAGCAGCTTAATAGGGACGGGGGGGGATACGCAGTATTTT
>NA|TRBV7-2|13|NA|TRBJ1-5
CASSLTHNQPQHF
TGTGCCAGCAGCCTAACCCACAATCAGCCCCAGCATTTT
>NA|TRBV6-2/TRBV6-3|12|NA|TRBJ2-7
CASSSNQLEQYF
TGTGCCAGCAGTTCGAATCAGTTGGAGCAGTACTTC
>NA|TRBV7-9|16|many|TRBJ2-6
CASSLGTFSGANVLTF
TGTGCCAGCAGCTTAGGGACCTTCTCTGGGGCCAACGTCCTGACTTTC
>NA|TRBV15|16|NA|TRBJ2-7
CATSRDRAGARYEQYF
TGTGCCACCAGCAGAGATCGGGCGGGGGCAAGGTACGAGCAGTACTTC
>NA|TRBV6-5|12|NA|TRBJ1-2
CASSYSGRGYTF
TGTGCCAGCAGTTACTCAGGGCGAGGCTACACCTTC
>NA|TRBV15|13|few|TRBJ1-5
CATSRDGYQPQHF
TGTGCCACCAGCAGAGATGGGTATCAGCCCCAGCATTTT
>TRBD1|TRBV20-1|16|NA|TRBJ1-2
CSARGDRNDAYYGYTF
TGCAGTGCTAGGGGGGACAGGAACGATGCCTACTATGGCTACACCTTC
>NA|TRBV6-1|16|NA|TRBJ1-4
CASIPNPGVTNEKLFF
TGTGCCAGCATTCCGAACCCGGGGGTAACTAATGAAAAACTGTTTTTT
>NA|TRBV6-6|13|NA|TRBJ2-7
CASTHYESDEQYF
TGTGCCAGCACACACTACGAATCTGACGAGCAGTACTTC